The sequence of this TCR beta chain was determined in a study of blood T cell repertoires in COVID-19. From germline, CDR1 is SGHRS and CDR2 YFSETQ. This CDR3 spans 17 amino acids. The germline V and J ends were trimmed by 4 bases and 0 bases, with 19 bases remaining between them. Using immunoSEQ multiplex PCR, the repertoire was profiled, and TCRdb retains in-frame clones only, with some absent. This table holds about 210,000 clones, 70% to 90% found once. This clonotype was obtained from a young man who had recovered from COVID-19. The genes are TRBV5-1 and TRBJ1-2; maybe TRBD1 (6 bases). Sequencing used PBMCs or T cells enriched from blood (not recorded which). In DNA, the CDR3 is TGCGCCAGCAGCCCGACCCCGGACAGACTGACTAACTATGGCTACACCTTC. It is translated as CASSPTPDRLTNYGYTF.